This TCR beta chain was found in a study of CXCR3-negative and CXCR3-positive naive CD8 T cells. General study results and limits: Naive CXCR3-positive cells had TRB CDR3s more hydrophobic than those of CXCR3-negative naive cells.

Germline CDR1 and CDR2: SEHNR and FQNEAQ (reference sequence). The length of the CDR3 is 15 residues. Concerning this clonotype itself: The antigen remains unidentified.

Preparation of TRB cDNA libraries relied on 5' RACE carrying UMI labels. TCRdb re-called the 5' RACE reads and catalogs CDR3 proteins one per entry, DNA excluded. The sample totals over 150,000 distinct CDR3 sequences. The sequence came from a human donor in good health. Some clones in this sample may be carry-over from other donors' samples. The chain is built from TRBV7-9 and TRBJ2-1; TCRdb selects TRBD2, and the lack of DNA leaves this call unchecked. Sequenced input: naive CXCR3+ CD8+ T cells from blood. The subset: CD45RO-CCR7+CD27+CD95- naive CD8+ T cells expressing CXCR3 (TNR3+). The CDR3 protein is CASTPELAGYNEQFF.